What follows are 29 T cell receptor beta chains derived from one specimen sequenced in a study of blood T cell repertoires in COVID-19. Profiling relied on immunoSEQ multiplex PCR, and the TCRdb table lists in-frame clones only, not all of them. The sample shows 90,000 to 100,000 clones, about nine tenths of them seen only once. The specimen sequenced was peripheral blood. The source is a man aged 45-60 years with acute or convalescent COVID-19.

Here the CDR3 reads CASSLVGGKESAKTQYF. The CDR3 region has the DNA TGTGCCAGCAGCTTAGTGGGGGGAAAGGAATCCGCCAAGACCCAGTACTTC. The chain has TRBV7-9 and TRBJ2-5, with D tentatively TRBD2 (6 bases). CDR3 size: 17 residues. Germline V lookup: CDR1 SEHNR, CDR2 FQNEAQ (reference sequence). Deletions cut 1 base from V and 6 bases from J, with 21 bases between. Complete variable domain (other parts from reference TRBV7-9 and TRBJ2-5): DTGVSQNPRHKITKRGQNVTFRCDPISEHNRLYWYRQTLGQGPEFLTYFQNEAQLEKSRLLSDRFSAERPKGSFSTLEIQRTEQGDSAMYLCASSLVGGKESAKTQYFGPGTRLLVL.

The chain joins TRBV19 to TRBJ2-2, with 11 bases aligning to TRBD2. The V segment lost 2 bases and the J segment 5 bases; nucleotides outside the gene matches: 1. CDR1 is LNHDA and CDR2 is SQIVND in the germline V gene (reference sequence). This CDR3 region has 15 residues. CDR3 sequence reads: CASSILAGGTGELFF. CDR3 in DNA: TGTGCCAGTAGTATACTAGCGGGAGGAACCGGGGAGCTGTTTTTT.

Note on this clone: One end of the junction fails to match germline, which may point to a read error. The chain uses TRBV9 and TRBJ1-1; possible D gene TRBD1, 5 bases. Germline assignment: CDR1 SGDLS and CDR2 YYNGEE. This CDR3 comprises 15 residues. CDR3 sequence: CASRVGAGRGTEAFF. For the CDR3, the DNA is TGTGCCAGCAGGGTAGGGGCCGGGAGAGGGACTGAAGCTTTCTTT.

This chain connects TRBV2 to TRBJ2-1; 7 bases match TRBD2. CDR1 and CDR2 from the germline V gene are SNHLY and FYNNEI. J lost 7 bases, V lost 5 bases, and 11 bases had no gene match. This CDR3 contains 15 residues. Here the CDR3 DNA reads TGTGCCAGCAGTTTAGCGGGCACGGACTGGAATGAGCAGTTCTTC. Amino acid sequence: CASSLAGTDWNEQFF.

Here the CDR3 reads CASSQGAGYTF. The CDR3 DNA reads TGTGCCAGCAGCCAGGGGGCGGGCTACACCTTC. V is TRBV3-1 (or the pseudogene TRBV3-2) and J is TRBJ1-2; TRBD1 might be the D (6 bases). The germline V gene has CDR1 LGHDT and CDR2 YNNKEL (reference sequence). The CDR3 loop spans 11 amino acids. Trimming took 3 bases from V and 8 from J, leaving 7 bases between them.

CDR3 in amino acids: CASSSDRGRDNEQFF. For the CDR3, the DNA is TGTGCCAGCAGCTCGGACAGGGGGCGAGACAATGAGCAGTTCTTC. The chain combines TRBV7-6 with TRBJ2-1; 11 bases match TRBD1. V dropped 4 bases and J dropped 5; count of bases not matched to a gene: 4. Germline V gene lookup returns CDR1 SGHVS and CDR2 FNYEAQ. The CDR3 is made up of 15 amino acids.

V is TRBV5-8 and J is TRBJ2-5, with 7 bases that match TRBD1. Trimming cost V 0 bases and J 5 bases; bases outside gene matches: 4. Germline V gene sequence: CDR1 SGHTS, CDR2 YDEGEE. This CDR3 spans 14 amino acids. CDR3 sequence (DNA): TGTGCCAGCAGCTTGGGACAGGGTCCGGAGACCCAGTACTTC. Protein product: CASSLGQGPETQYF.

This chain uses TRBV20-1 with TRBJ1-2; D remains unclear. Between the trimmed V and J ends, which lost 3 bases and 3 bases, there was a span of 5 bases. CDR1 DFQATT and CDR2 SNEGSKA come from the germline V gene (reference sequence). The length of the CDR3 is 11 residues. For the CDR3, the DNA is TGCAGTGCTAGGGGCGACTATGGCTACACCTTC. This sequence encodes CSARGDYGYTF.

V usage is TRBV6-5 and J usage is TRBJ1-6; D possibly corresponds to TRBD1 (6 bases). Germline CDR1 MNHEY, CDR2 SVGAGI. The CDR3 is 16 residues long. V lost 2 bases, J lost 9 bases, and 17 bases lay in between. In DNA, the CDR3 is TGTGCCAGCAGTTACGATTCGGGGGGGCTAGGTTCACCCCTCCACTTT. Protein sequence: CASSYDSGGLGSPLHF.

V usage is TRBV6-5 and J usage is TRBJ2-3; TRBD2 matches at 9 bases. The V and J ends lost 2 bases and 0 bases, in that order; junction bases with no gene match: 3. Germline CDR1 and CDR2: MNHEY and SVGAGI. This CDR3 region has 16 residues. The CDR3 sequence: CASSYGTSPSTDTQYF. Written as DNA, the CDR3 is TGTGCCAGCAGTTACGGGACTAGCCCTAGCACAGATACGCAGTATTTT.

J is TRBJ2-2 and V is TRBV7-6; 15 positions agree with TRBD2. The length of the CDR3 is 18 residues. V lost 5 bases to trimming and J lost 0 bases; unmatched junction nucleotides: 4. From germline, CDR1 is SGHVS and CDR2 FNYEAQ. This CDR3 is CASSVGLAGGPNTGELFF. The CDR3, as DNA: TGTGCCAGCAGCGTTGGACTAGCGGGAGGGCCGAACACCGGGGAGCTGTTTTTT.

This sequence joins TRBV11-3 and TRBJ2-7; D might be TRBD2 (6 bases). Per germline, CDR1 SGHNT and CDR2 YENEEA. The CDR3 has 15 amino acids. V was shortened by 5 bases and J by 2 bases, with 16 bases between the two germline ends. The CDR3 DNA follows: TGTGCCAGCAGCCCCGGACGGGGGTCGACCTACGAGCAGTACTTC. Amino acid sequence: CASSPGRGSTYEQYF.

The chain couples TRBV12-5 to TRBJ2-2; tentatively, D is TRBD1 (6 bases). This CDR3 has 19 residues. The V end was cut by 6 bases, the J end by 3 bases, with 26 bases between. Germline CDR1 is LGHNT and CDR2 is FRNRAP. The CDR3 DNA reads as TGTGCTAGTGGACGGGCCGAAAAGACAGGCCTGCGCGACACCGGGGAGCTGTTTTTT. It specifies CASGRAEKTGLRDTGELFF.

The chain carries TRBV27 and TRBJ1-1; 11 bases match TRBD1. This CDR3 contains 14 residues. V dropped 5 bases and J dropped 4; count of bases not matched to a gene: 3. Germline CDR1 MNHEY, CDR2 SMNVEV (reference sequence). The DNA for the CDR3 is TGTGCCAGCAGTAGGACAGGGGGCGGCACTGAAGCTTTCTTT. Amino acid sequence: CASSRTGGGTEAFF.

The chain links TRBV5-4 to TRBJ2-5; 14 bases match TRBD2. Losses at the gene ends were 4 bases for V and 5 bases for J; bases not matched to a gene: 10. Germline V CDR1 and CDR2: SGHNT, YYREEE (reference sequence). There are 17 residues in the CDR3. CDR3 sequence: CASSLRLAGGPSETQYF. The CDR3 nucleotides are TGTGCCAGCAGCCTAAGACTAGCGGGAGGGCCATCGGAGACCCAGTACTTC.

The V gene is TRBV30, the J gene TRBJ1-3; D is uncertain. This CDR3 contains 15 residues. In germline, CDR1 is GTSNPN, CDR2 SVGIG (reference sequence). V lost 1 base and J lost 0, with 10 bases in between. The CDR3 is CAWSAQAFSGNTIYF. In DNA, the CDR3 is TGTGCCTGGAGTGCCCAAGCATTCTCTGGAAACACCATATATTTT.

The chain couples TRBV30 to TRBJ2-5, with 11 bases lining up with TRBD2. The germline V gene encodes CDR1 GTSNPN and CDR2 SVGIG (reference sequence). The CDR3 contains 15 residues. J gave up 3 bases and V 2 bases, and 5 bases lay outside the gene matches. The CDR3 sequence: CAWSFSGRAKETQYF. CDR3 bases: TGTGCCTGGAGTTTTAGCGGGAGGGCCAAAGAGACCCAGTACTTC.

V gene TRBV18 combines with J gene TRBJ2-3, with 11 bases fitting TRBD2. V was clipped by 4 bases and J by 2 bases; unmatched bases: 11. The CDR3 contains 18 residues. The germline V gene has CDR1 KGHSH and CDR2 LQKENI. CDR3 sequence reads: CASSQGLAGQPLTDTQYF. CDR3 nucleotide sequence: TGTGCCAGCTCACAAGGACTAGCGGGCCAACCTCTCACAGATACGCAGTATTTT.

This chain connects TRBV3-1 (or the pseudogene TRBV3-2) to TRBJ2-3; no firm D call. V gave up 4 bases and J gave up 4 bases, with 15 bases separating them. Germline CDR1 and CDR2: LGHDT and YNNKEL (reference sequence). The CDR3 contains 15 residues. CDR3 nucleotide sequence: TGTGCCAGCAGCCCTCCGGGTGCACTACCAGATACGCAGTATTTT. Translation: CASSPPGALPDTQYF.

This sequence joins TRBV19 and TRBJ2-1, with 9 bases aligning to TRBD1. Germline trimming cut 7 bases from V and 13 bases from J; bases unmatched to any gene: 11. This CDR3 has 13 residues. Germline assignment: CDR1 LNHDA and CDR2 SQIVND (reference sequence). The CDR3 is CASNRQGEDIQFF. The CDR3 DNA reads TGTGCCAGTAACCGACAGGGGGAAGATATCCAGTTCTTC. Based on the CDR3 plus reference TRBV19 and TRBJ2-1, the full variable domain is DGGITQSPKYLFRKEGQNVTLSCEQNLNHDAMYWYRQDPGQGLRLIYYSQIVNDFQKGDIAEGYSVSREKKESFPLTVTSAQKNPTAFYLCASNRQGEDIQFFGPGTRLTVL.

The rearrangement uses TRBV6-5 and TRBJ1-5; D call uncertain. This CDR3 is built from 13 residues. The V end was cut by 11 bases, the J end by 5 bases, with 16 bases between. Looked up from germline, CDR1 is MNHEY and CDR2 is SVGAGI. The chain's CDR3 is CACGGLQDQPQHF. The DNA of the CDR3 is TGTGCCTGTGGAGGGTTGCAGGATCAGCCCCAGCATTTT.

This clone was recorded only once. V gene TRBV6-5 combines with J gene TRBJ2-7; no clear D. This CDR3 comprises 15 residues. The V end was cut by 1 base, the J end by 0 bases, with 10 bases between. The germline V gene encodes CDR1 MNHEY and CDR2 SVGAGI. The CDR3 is CASSYFTAPSYEQYF. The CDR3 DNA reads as TGTGCCAGCAGTTACTTTACTGCTCCCTCCTACGAGCAGTACTTC.

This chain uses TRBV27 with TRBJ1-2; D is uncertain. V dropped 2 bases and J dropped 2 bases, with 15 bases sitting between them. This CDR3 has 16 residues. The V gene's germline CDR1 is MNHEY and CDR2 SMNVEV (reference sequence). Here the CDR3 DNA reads TGTGCCAGCAGTTTAGGGCGGGCACCTACAAACTATGGCTACACCTTC. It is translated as CASSLGRAPTNYGYTF.

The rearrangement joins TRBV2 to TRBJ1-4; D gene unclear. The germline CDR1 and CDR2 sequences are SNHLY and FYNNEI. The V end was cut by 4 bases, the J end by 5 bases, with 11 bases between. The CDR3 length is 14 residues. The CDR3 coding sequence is TGTGCCAGCAGTGGCAACAGTCTAAATGAAAAACTGTTTTTT. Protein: CASSGNSLNEKLFF.

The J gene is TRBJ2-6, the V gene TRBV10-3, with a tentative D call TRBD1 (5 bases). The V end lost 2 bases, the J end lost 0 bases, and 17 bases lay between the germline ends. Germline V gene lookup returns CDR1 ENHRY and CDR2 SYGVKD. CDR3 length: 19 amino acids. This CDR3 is CAISEGPAGKVSGANVLTF. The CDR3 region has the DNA TGTGCCATCAGTGAGGGGCCGGCAGGGAAAGTCTCTGGGGCCAACGTCCTGACTTTC.

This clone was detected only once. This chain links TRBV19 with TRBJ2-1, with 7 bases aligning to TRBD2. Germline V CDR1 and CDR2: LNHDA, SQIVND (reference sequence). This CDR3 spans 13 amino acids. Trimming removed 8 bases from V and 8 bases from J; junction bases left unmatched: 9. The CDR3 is CASSGGSGDEQFF. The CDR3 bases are TGTGCCAGTTCCGGCGGGAGTGGCGATGAGCAGTTCTTC. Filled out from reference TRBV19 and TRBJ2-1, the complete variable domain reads DGGITQSPKYLFRKEGQNVTLSCEQNLNHDAMYWYRQDPGQGLRLIYYSQIVNDFQKGDIAEGYSVSREKKESFPLTVTSAQKNPTAFYLCASSGGSGDEQFFGPGTRLTVL.

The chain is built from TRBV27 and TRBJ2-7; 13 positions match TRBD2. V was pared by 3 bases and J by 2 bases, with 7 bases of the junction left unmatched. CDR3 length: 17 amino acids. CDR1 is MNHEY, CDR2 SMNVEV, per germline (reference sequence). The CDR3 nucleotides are TGTGCCAGCAGTTTTTCCGGGACTAGCGGGATCCCCTACGAGCAGTACTTC. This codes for CASSFSGTSGIPYEQYF.

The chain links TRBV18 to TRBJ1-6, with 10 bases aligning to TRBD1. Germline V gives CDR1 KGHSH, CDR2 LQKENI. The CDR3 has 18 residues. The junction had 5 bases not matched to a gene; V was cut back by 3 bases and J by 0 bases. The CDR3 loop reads CASSPRDRGSSYNSPLHF. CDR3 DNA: TGTGCCAGCTCACCCCGGGACAGGGGAAGCTCCTATAATTCACCCCTCCACTTT.

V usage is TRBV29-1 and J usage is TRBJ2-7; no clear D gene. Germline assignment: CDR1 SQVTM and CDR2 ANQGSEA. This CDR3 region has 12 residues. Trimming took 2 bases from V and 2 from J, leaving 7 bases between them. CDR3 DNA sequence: TGCAGCGTTGAAACTACAACCTACGAGCAGTACTTC. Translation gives CSVETTTYEQYF.